This is a list of T cell receptor beta chains from one sample in a study of beta chain features in type 1 diabetes. Using immunoSEQ multiplex PCR, the repertoire was profiled, and TCRdb retains in-frame clones only, with some absent. The profile shows about 410,000 clones, approximately 13% of them singletons. The sample was naive CD4+ T cells from blood. These receptor sequences come from a man under 40 in good health. Both conserved end residues are part of each CDR3. The D gene is left open where the match is weak. Expanded clones get a size class; other rows say once, few or many, or leave the size out.

size	D	J	V	CDR3	DNA
few	.	TRBJ2-5	TRBV21-1	CASSRRGFQETQYF	TGTGCCAGCAGCCGGCGGGGTTTCCAAGAGACCCAGTACTTC
.	.	TRBJ2-4	TRBV14	CASSQRSLAGLAKNIQYF	TGTGCCAGCAGCCAACGTAGTTTGGCAGGCCTAGCCAAAAACATTCAGTACTTC
.	.	TRBJ2-1	TRBV29-1	CSVDSRGSSYNEQFF	TGCAGCGTTGATTCTCGAGGGAGCTCCTACAATGAGCAGTTCTTC
few	.	TRBJ2-4	TRBV29-1	CSVGVAKNIQYF	TGCAGCGTTGGGGTAGCCAAAAACATTCAGTACTTC
few	.	TRBJ2-3	TRBV11-1	CASSWRGSTDTQYF	TGTGCCAGCAGCTGGCGGGGAAGCACAGATACGCAGTATTTT
.	.	TRBJ1-4	TRBV20-1	CSASDEKLFF	TGCAGTGCTAGCGATGAAAAACTGTTTTTT
.	.	TRBJ2-5	TRBV5-4	CASSLLPRETQYF	TGTGCCAGCAGCTTGTTACCGCGTGAGACCCAGTACTTC
few	.	TRBJ1-2	TRBV4-3	CASSQDRGIYSGYTF	TGCGCCAGCAGCCAAGACCGGGGAATTTATTCTGGCTACACCTTC
.	.	TRBJ1-1	TRBV7-6	CASSLESRTEAFF	TGTGCCAGCAGCTTAGAAAGTAGAACTGAAGCTTTCTTT
few	.	TRBJ2-5	TRBV5-4	CASSLGQETQYF	TGTGCCAGCAGCTTGGGCCAAGAGACCCAGTACTTC
.	.	TRBJ1-6	TRBV27	CASSVQQGASPLHF	TGTGCCAGCAGCGTACAACAGGGAGCCTCACCCCTCCACTTT
.	.	TRBJ1-5	TRBV28	CASSLWSRRNQPQHF	TGTGCCAGCAGTTTATGGTCTCGGCGAAATCAGCCCCAGCATTTT
few	.	TRBJ2-6	TRBV7-2	CASSLAPQGVSPAGAGANVLTF	TGTGCCAGCAGCTTAGCGCCGCAGGGGGTTAGTCCCGCGGGGGCGGGGGCCAACGTCCTGACTTTC
many	.	TRBJ2-5	TRBV10-3	CAISEAQETQYF	TGTGCCATCAGTGAGGCCCAAGAGACCCAGTACTTC
few	TRBD2	TRBJ2-1	TRBV2	CASRGGPTFNEQFF	TGTGCCAGCCGGGGGGGCCCGACGTTTAATGAGCAGTTCTTC
.	TRBD1	TRBJ2-2	TRBV10-3	CATRDRGIGELFF	TGTGCCACCCGGGACAGGGGAATCGGGGAGCTGTTTTTT
few	.	TRBJ2-6	TRBV27	CASSRTGPGANVLTF	TGTGCCAGCAGTCGTACAGGGCCTGGGGCCAACGTCCTGACTTTC
few	.	TRBJ2-5	TRBV5-1	CASSLVTGPQETQYF	TGCGCCAGCAGCTTGGTTACAGGACCGCAAGAGACCCAGTACTTC
.	TRBD2	TRBJ2-3	TRBV7-9	CASSLRGRLAGDTQYF	TGTGCCAGCAGCTTACGAGGTCGGCTAGCGGGAGATACGCAGTATTTT
few	.	TRBJ2-1	TRBV9	CASSVFGSIYNEQFF	TGTGCCAGCAGCGTATTTGGCAGCATATACAATGAGCAGTTCTTC
.	.	TRBJ2-3	TRBV11-2	CASSLVKGTSLDTDTQYF	TGTGCCAGCAGCTTAGTTAAAGGGACATCCTTGGACACAGATACGCAGTATTTT
.	.	TRBJ2-2	TRBV5-1	CASSRETGRRAGELFF	TGCGCCAGCAGCCGCGAAACAGGGAGAAGGGCCGGGGAGCTGTTTTTT
many	TRBD2	TRBJ2-1	TRBV30	CAWNEAGVYNEQFF	TGTGCCTGGAACGAAGCGGGAGTTTACAATGAGCAGTTCTTC
.	.	TRBJ1-3	TRBV9	CASSVGEAGNTIYF	TGTGCCAGCAGCGTAGGAGAAGCTGGAAACACCATATATTTT
.	.	TRBJ1-2	TRBV14	CASSHGYGYTF	TGTGCCAGCAGCCACGGCTATGGCTACACCTTC
.	.	TRBJ1-1	TRBV4-3	CASSRRVVDHLAAEAFF	TGCGCCAGCAGCCGTCGGGTAGTGGACCACCTAGCGGCTGAAGCTTTCTTT
few	.	TRBJ1-6	TRBV7-2	CASTSGTEVWSPLHF	TGTGCCAGCACCTCCGGGACGGAGGTCTGGTCACCCCTCCACTTT
.	.	TRBJ2-5	TRBV29-1	CSVAGTTQETQYF	TGCAGCGTGGCAGGGACCACCCAAGAGACCCAGTACTTC
few	.	TRBJ1-3	TRBV10-3	CAISEQGSGNTIYF	TGTGCCATCAGTGAGCAGGGGTCTGGAAACACCATATATTTT
.	TRBD2	TRBJ2-1	TRBV10-3	CAISEGGTSDKQFF	TGTGCCATCAGTGAGGGGGGGACTAGCGATAAGCAGTTCTTC
.	TRBD2	TRBJ2-3	TRBV5-4	CASLREFGEDTQYF	TGTGCCAGCTTGCGGGAGTTCGGGGAAGATACGCAGTATTTT
.	.	TRBJ2-3	TRBV7-2	CASSLRGARGTDTQYF	TGTGCCAGCAGCTTACGGGGGGCGCGAGGGACAGATACGCAGTATTTT
many	.	TRBJ2-1	TRBV30	CAWSRQFSSYNEQFF	TGTGCCTGGAGTCGGCAGTTTAGCTCCTACAATGAGCAGTTCTTC
.	TRBD2	TRBJ2-1	TRBV18	CASSSPSAGTSREQFF	TGTGCCAGCTCCTCGCCTTCTGCCGGGACTAGTCGTGAGCAGTTCTTC
few	TRBD1	TRBJ2-3	TRBV25-1	CASSEGNRGLFATQYF	TGTGCCAGCAGTGAAGGGAACAGGGGGCTGTTTGCGACGCAGTATTTT